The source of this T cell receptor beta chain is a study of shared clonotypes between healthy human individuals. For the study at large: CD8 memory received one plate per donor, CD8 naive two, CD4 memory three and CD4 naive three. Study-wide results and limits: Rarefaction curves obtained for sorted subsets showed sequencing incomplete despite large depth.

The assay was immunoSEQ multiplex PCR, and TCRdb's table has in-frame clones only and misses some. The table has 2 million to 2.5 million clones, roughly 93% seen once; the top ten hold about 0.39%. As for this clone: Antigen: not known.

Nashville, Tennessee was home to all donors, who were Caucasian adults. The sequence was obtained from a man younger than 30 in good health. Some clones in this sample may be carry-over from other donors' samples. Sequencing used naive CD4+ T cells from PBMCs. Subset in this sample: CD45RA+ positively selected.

In DNA, the CDR3 is TGCGCCAGCAGCTTGGGAGTGGAGGAGGGCTACACCTTC. Protein sequence: CASSLGVEEGYTF. The chain links TRBV5-1 to TRBJ1-2, with no clear D. The germline V and J ends were trimmed by 0 bases and 8 bases, with 11 bases remaining between them. The germline gives CDR1 SGHRS, CDR2 YFSETQ. The CDR3 is made up of 13 amino acids.